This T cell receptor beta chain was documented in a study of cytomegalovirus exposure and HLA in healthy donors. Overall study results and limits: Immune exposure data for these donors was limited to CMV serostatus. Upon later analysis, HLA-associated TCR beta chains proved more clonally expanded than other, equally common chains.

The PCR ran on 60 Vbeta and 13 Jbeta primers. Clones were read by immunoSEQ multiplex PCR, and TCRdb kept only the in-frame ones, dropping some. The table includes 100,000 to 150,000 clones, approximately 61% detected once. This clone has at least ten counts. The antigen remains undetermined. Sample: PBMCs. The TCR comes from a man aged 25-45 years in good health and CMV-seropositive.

CDR3 DNA sequence: TGTGCCAGCAGCTTAAGGGGTGTTAGGGGGAACACCGGGGAGCTGTTTTTT. Its protein is CASSLRGVRGNTGELFF. The chain carries TRBV7-3 and TRBJ2-2, with D perhaps TRBD1 (5 bases). The CDR3 covers 17 residues. The ends were cut back, 1 base at V and 1 base at J, with 13 bases in the middle. Germline V gene data show CDR1 as SGHTA and CDR2 as FQGTGA. The whole variable domain, remainder taken from reference TRBV7-3 and TRBJ2-2, is GAGVSQTPSNKVTEKGKYVELRCDPISGHTALYWYRQSLGQGPEFLIYFQGTGAADDSGLPNDRFFAVRPEGSVSTLKIQRTERGDSAVYLCASSLRGVRGNTGELFFGEGSRLTVL.